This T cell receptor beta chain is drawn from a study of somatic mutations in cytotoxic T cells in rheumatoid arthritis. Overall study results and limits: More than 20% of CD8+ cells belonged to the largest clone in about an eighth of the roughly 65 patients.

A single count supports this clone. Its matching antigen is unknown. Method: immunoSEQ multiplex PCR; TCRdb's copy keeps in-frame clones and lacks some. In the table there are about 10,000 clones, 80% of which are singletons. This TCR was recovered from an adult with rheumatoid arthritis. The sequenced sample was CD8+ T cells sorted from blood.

The CDR3 sequence is CASSQDVRGPLGGYTF. For the CDR3, the DNA is TGCGCCAGCAGCCAAGATGTGAGGGGGCCCCTGGGGGGCTACACCTTC. V is TRBV4-1 and J is TRBJ1-2, with 7 nucleotides matching TRBD1. The CDR3 is 16 residues long. J gave up 8 bases and V 0 bases, and 12 bases lay outside the gene matches. Per germline, CDR1 MGHRA and CDR2 YSYEKL.